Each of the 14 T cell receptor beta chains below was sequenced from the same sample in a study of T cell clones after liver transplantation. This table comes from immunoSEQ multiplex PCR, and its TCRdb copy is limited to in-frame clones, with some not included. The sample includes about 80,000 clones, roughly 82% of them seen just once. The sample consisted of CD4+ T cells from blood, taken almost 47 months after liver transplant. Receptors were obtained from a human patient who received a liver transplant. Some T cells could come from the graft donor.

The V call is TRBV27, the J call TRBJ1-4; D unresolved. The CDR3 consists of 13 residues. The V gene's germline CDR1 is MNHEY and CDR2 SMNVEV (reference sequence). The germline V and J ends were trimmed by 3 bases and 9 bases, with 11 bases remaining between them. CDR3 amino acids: CASSLGYGQKLFF. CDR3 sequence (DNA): TGTGCCAGCAGTTTGGGGTACGGTCAAAAACTGTTTTTT.

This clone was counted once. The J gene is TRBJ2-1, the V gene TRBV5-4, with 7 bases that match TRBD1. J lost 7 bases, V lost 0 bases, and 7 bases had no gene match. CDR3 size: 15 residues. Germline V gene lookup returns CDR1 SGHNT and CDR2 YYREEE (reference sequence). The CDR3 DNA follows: TGTGCCAGCAGCTTGGAACAGGGGATTTGGAATGAGCAGTTCTTC. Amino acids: CASSLEQGIWNEQFF.

CDR3 sequence: CASSLSGAWGTEAFF. The DNA of the CDR3 is TGTGCCAGCAGTTTATCAGGAGCATGGGGCACTGAAGCTTTCTTT. The chain has TRBV28 and TRBJ1-1; D gene ambiguous. V was trimmed by 1 base and J by 4 bases, leaving 13 bases between them. CDR3 size: 15 residues. Per the germline V gene, CDR1 is MDHEN and CDR2 is SYDVKM.

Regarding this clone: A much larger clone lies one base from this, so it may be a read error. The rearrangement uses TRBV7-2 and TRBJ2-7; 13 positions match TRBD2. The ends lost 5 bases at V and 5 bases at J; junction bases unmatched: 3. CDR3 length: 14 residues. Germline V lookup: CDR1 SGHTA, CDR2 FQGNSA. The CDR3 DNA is TGTGCCAGCAGCCCGGGACTAGCGGGACACGAGCAGTACTTC. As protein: CASSPGLAGHEQYF.

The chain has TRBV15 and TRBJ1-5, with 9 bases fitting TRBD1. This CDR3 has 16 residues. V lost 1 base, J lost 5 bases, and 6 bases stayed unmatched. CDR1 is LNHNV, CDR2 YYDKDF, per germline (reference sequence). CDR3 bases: TGTGCCACCAGCAGAGGTCGACAGGGGGTGTATCAGCCCCAGCATTTT. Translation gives CATSRGRQGVYQPQHF. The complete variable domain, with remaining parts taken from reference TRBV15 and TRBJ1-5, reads DAMVIQNPRYQVTQFGKPVTLSCSQTLNHNVMYWYQQKSSQAPKLLFHYYDKDFNNEADTPDNFQSRRPNTSFCFLDIRSPGLGDTAMYLCATSRGRQGVYQPQHFGDGTRLSIL.

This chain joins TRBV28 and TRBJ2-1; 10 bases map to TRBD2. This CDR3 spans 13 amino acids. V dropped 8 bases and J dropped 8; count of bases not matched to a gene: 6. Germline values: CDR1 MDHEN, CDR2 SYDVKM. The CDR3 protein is CASWLAGGYEQFF. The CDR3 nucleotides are TGTGCCAGCTGGTTAGCGGGAGGCTATGAGCAGTTCTTC.

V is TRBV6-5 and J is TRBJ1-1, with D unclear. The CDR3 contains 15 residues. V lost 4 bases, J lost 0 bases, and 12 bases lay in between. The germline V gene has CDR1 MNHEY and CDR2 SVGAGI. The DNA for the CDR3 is TGTGCCAGCAGTTTATACAGAGGAATGAACACTGAAGCTTTCTTT. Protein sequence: CASSLYRGMNTEAFF.

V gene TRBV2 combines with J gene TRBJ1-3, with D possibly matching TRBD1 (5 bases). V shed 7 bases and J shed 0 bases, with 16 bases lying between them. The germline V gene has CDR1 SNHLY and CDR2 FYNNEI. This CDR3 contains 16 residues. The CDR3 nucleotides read TGTGCCAGCACCCCCTTTGGGCAGGGCTCTGGAAACACCATATATTTT. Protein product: CASTPFGQGSGNTIYF. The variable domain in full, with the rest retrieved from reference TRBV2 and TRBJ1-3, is EPEVTQTPSHQVTQMGQEVILRCVPISNHLYFYWYRQILGQKVEFLVSFYNNEISEKSEIFDDQFSVERPDGSNFTLKIRSTKLEDSAMYFCASTPFGQGSGNTIYFGEGSWLTVV.

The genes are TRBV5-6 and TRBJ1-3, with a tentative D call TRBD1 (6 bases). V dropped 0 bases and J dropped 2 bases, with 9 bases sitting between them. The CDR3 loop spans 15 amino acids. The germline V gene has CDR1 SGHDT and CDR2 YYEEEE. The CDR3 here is CASSLDRVAGNTIYF. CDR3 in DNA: TGTGCCAGCAGCTTGGACAGGGTGGCTGGAAACACCATATATTTT.

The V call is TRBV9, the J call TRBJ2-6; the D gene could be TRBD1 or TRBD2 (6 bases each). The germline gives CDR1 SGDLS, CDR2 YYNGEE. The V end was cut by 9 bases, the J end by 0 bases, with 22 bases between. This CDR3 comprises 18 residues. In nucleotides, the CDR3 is TGTGCCACTCTAGGGGGGCCTCTTCCCCTCTCTGGGGCCAACGTCCTGACTTTC. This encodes CATLGGPLPLSGANVLTF.

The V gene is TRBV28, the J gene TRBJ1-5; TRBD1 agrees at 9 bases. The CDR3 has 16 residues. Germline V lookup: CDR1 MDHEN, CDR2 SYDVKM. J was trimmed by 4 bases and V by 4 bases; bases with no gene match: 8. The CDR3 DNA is TGTGCCAGCAGTTGGAGAACCGGGACAGGGAATCAGCCCCAGCATTTT. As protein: CASSWRTGTGNQPQHF.

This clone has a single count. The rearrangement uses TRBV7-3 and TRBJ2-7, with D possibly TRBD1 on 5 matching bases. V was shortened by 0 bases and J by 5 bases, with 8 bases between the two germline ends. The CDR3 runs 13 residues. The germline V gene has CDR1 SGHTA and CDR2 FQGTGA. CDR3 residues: CASSLTDIHEQYF. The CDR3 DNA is TGTGCCAGCAGCTTAACGGACATACACGAGCAGTACTTC.

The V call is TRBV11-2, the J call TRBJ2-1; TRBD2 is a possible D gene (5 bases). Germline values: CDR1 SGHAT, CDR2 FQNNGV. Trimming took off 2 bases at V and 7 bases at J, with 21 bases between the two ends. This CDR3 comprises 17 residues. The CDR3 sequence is CASSLIGPKLTRNEQFF. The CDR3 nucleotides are TGTGCCAGCAGCTTAATCGGACCAAAACTCACTAGGAATGAGCAGTTCTTC.

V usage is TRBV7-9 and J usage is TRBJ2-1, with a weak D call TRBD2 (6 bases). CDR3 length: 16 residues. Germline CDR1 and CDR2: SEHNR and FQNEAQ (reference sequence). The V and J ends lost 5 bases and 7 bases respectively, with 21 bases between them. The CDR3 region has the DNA TGTGCCAGCAGCCTGCTAAGACTAGAACCAACAAATGAGCAGTTCTTC. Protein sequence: CASSLLRLEPTNEQFF. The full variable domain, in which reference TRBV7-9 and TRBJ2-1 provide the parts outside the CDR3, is DTGVSQNPRHKITKRGQNVTFRCDPISEHNRLYWYRQTLGQGPEFLTYFQNEAQLEKSRLLSDRFSAERPKGSFSTLEIQRTEQGDSAMYLCASSLLRLEPTNEQFFGPGTRLTVL.